The 32 T cell receptor beta chains below come from one sample, sequenced in a study of graft-versus-host responses after intestinal transplantation. Only in-frame clones appear in the TCRdb table, and some are missing; sequencing was by immunoSEQ multiplex PCR. The sample shows 55,000 to 70,000 clones, around 91% of them seen only once. This specimen was PBMCs, taken roughly 120 days after intestinal transplantation. These receptor sequences come from a human patient who received an intestinal transplant, so some T cells may come from the graft donor.

As regards this clone: At one boundary the junction diverges from the germline segment, which might be a read error. Other nucleotide sequences from this sample produce the same CDR3. The V gene is TRBV19, the J gene TRBJ2-5; the D gene is possibly TRBD2 (5 bases). The CDR3 covers 13 residues. Germline V gene lookup returns CDR1 LNHDA and CDR2 SQIVND (reference sequence). The CDR3 sequence is CASSTPWGDPPNF. CDR3 DNA sequence: TGTGCCAGTAGTACCCCGTGGGGAGATCCTCCCAACTTC.

The gene calls are TRBV18 and TRBJ2-7, with D possibly matching TRBD1 (5 bases). Trimming took 3 bases from V and 1 from J, leaving 13 bases between them. Germline assignment: CDR1 KGHSH and CDR2 LQKENI. CDR3 size: 15 residues. The CDR3 sequence is CASSPSGKGSYEQYF. Written as DNA, the CDR3 is TGTGCCAGCTCACCGTCAGGGAAGGGGTCCTACGAGCAGTACTTC.

The V and J genes are TRBV4-2 and TRBJ2-1, with TRBD2 as a possible D gene (6 bases). CDR3 length: 17 amino acids. Germline-derived CDR1 and CDR2 are LGHNA and YNFKEQ. Deletions cut 4 bases from V and 1 base from J, with 17 bases between. The CDR3 DNA is TGTGCCAGCAGCCCAAGGAGGGAGAGTCAGTCCTACAATGAGCAGTTCTTC. Translated, it gives CASSPRRESQSYNEQFF.

The V gene is TRBV28, the J gene TRBJ1-5; a possible D gene is TRBD1 (5 bases). Trimming left V 2 bases short and J 4 bases short, with 12 bases between. The CDR3 totals 15 residues. The germline V gene encodes CDR1 MDHEN and CDR2 SYDVKM. The CDR3 loop reads CASSLTGRNNQPQHF. Here the CDR3 DNA reads TGTGCCAGCAGTTTAACGGGACGGAATAATCAGCCCCAGCATTTT.

As to this clone: The junction and the germline gene differ at one end; a read error may be behind it. The chain is built from TRBV5-5 and TRBJ1-2; 9 bases map to TRBD1. CDR1 SGHKS and CDR2 YYEKEE come from the germline V gene (reference sequence). The CDR3 has 15 amino acids. Here the CDR3 DNA reads TGTGCCAGCATCTTGGGTATACAGGGGGCGAATGGCTACACCTTC. Residues: CASILGIQGANGYTF.

The rearrangement joins TRBV19 to TRBJ2-7, with 9 bases aligning to TRBD1. V shed 5 bases, J shed 4 bases, and the junction held 9 bases outside the gene matches. The CDR3 totals 15 residues. Looked up from germline, CDR1 is LNHDA and CDR2 is SQIVND (reference sequence). The CDR3 loop reads CASSHVGTGHYEQYF. DNA for the CDR3: TGTGCCAGTAGTCACGTGGGGACAGGGCATTACGAGCAGTACTTC.

This clone has only one observation. The chain couples TRBV4-1 to TRBJ1-2; 11 bases agree with TRBD1. The V and J ends lost 5 bases and 7 bases, in that order; junction bases with no gene match: 3. The CDR3 is 13 amino acids. Germline assignment: CDR1 MGHRA and CDR2 YSYEKL. Written as DNA, the CDR3 is TGCGCCAGCAGCTTCGGACAGGGGGCTGGCTACACCTTC. This translates into CASSFGQGAGYTF.

V gene TRBV6-1 combines with J gene TRBJ2-5; the match to TRBD2 covers 9 bases. Trimming removed 5 bases from V and 5 bases from J; junction bases left unmatched: 9. Germline-derived CDR1 and CDR2 are MNHNS and SASEGT. The CDR3 has 15 residues. CDR3 in amino acids: CASSPGGGRAETQYF. The CDR3, as DNA: TGTGCCAGCAGTCCCGGGGGCGGGAGGGCCGAGACCCAGTACTTC.

This clone showed up just once. This chain links TRBV4-1 with TRBJ1-6; TRBD1 might be the D (5 bases). CDR1 is MGHRA, CDR2 YSYEKL, per germline. The CDR3 is 15 residues long. V was trimmed by 0 bases and J by 10 bases, leaving 13 bases between them. Here the CDR3 reads CASSQESRADSPLHF. CDR3 bases: TGCGCCAGCAGCCAAGAGAGCAGGGCAGACTCACCCCTCCACTTT.

The genes are TRBV7-9 and TRBJ2-7; 7 nucleotides agree with TRBD2. Germline trimming cut 8 bases from V and 7 bases from J; bases unmatched to any gene: 17. The CDR3 length is 15 residues. The V gene's germline CDR1 is SEHNR and CDR2 FQNEAQ (reference sequence). Written as DNA, the CDR3 is TGTGCCAGCGGCCGGGGGGACTCCCCTGGAGGAGAGCAGTACTTC. It is translated as CASGRGDSPGGEQYF.

This clone was seen only a few times. The chain uses TRBV7-9 and TRBJ1-6, with D possibly being TRBD1 (6 bases). CDR3 length: 16 residues. V shed 5 bases and J shed 3 bases, with 14 bases lying between them. Germline-derived CDR1 and CDR2 are SEHNR and FQNEAQ (reference sequence). The CDR3 DNA reads TGTGCCAGCAGCCCCCAAGAGGGACACTATAATTCACCCCTCCACTTT. Protein sequence: CASSPQEGHYNSPLHF.

Concerning this clone itself: Other DNA sequences of this sample code for an identical CDR3. The V call is TRBV27, the J call TRBJ2-2, with D unclear. Trimming took 7 bases from V and 2 from J, leaving 2 bases between them. Germline loops: CDR1 MNHEY, CDR2 SMNVEV (reference sequence). The CDR3 contains 11 residues. The DNA of the CDR3 is TGTGCCAGCACCAACACCGGGGAGCTGTTTTTT. It translates to CASTNTGELFF.

V usage is TRBV18 and J usage is TRBJ2-1, with 14 bases identical to TRBD2. V lost 4 bases to trimming and J lost 8 bases; unmatched junction nucleotides: 7. The CDR3 loop spans 16 amino acids. Germline CDR1 reads KGHSH; CDR2 reads LQKENI. The CDR3 coding sequence is TGTGCCAGCTCACGACTAGCGGGAGGGCCGATGGATGAGCAGTTCTTC. Protein product: CASSRLAGGPMDEQFF.

The table lists this clone with a few counts. This chain joins TRBV28 and TRBJ1-4, with D possibly TRBD1 on 5 matching bases. Trimming stripped 6 bases from V and 5 bases from J, with 13 bases between. Germline CDR1 is MDHEN and CDR2 is SYDVKM. The CDR3 totals 14 residues. DNA for the CDR3: TGTGCCAGCAGGGGGACTTACGTCAATGAAAAACTGTTTTTT. Protein: CASRGTYVNEKLFF.

V gene TRBV7-2 combines with J gene TRBJ2-7, with TRBD1 matching over 8 bases. V lost 5 bases and J lost 2; bases outside the gene matches: 5. Germline V CDR1 and CDR2: SGHTA, FQGNSA. The CDR3 extends over 14 amino acids. This CDR3 is CASSLDRGTYEQYF. CDR3 DNA sequence: TGTGCCAGCAGCCTTGACAGGGGAACCTACGAGCAGTACTTC.

This chain joins TRBV13 and TRBJ2-1, with TRBD2 matching over 8 bases. CDR1 PRHDT and CDR2 FYEKMQ come from the germline V gene (reference sequence). This CDR3 has 16 amino acids. The V gene end was trimmed by 4 bases and the J gene end by 5 bases; junction bases not matched to a gene: 10. CDR3 DNA: TGTGCCAGCAGCTCCTCCGGGACTAGAATAGACAATGAGCAGTTCTTC. Its translation: CASSSSGTRIDNEQFF.

This clone was observed once. This rearrangement joins TRBV6-1 to TRBJ1-2, with 9 bases aligning to TRBD1. The CDR3 extends over 13 amino acids. V trimming: 7 bases; J trimming: 5 bases; junction bases outside the gene matches: 5. Germline V gene sequence: CDR1 MNHNS, CDR2 SASEGT. The CDR3 sequence: CASNPGTGYGYTF. As DNA, the CDR3 is TGTGCCAGCAATCCCGGGACAGGGTATGGCTACACCTTC.

V usage is TRBV20-1 and J usage is TRBJ1-4; D gene ambiguous. The germline gives CDR1 DFQATT, CDR2 SNEGSKA (reference sequence). This CDR3 is built from 11 residues. The V end was cut by 4 bases, the J end by 3 bases, with 3 bases between. CDR3 region: CSAKSNEKLFF. The CDR3 region has the DNA TGCAGTGCTAAGTCTAATGAAAAACTGTTTTTT.

This clone showed up just once. The chain couples TRBV6-6 to TRBJ2-7; 7 bases are a match to TRBD2. This CDR3 contains 16 residues. Germline trimming cut 0 bases from V and 3 bases from J; bases unmatched to any gene: 8. Per germline, CDR1 MNHNY and CDR2 SVGAGI (reference sequence). CDR3 protein: CASSYSTAGALYEQYF. The CDR3 DNA sequence: TGTGCCAGCAGTTACTCAACTGCGGGAGCCCTCTACGAGCAGTACTTC.

The chain has TRBV5-1 and TRBJ1-2, with D unclear. The CDR3 runs to 15 residues. Germline V gives CDR1 SGHRS, CDR2 YFSETQ. V was shortened by 0 bases and J by 5 bases, with 14 bases between the two germline ends. The CDR3 coding sequence is TGCGCCAGCAGCTTGGAGGGCTTTGCTTTTTATGGCTACACCTTC. Amino acids: CASSLEGFAFYGYTF.

The chain combines TRBV5-6 with TRBJ1-2; D call uncertain. This CDR3 comprises 16 residues. Between the trimmed V and J ends, which lost 0 bases and 7 bases, there was a span of 19 bases. The germline V gene has CDR1 SGHDT and CDR2 YYEEEE. The CDR3 DNA is TGTGCCAGCAGCTTGGAGGTCTGGGCTTCGGGGAGTGGCTACACCTTC. The encoded protein is CASSLEVWASGSGYTF.

This chain connects TRBV7-9 to TRBJ1-2, with D maybe TRBD1 (5 bases). Between the trimmed V and J ends, which lost 3 bases and 3 bases, there was a span of 14 bases. The germline V gene encodes CDR1 SEHNR and CDR2 FQNEAQ (reference sequence). This CDR3 comprises 15 residues. The CDR3 sequence: CASSLDTGTDYGYTF. The CDR3, as DNA: TGTGCCAGCAGCTTGGACACCGGGACCGACTATGGCTACACCTTC. The entire variable domain, with the rest obtained from reference TRBV7-9 and TRBJ1-2, is as follows: DTGVSQNPRHKITKRGQNVTFRCDPISEHNRLYWYRQTLGQGPEFLTYFQNEAQLEKSRLLSDRFSAERPKGSFSTLEIQRTEQGDSAMYLCASSLDTGTDYGYTFGSGTRLTVV.

This sequence joins TRBV28 and TRBJ2-3; a weak D match, TRBD1 (5 bases). The length of the CDR3 is 14 residues. Trimming left V 3 bases short and J 2 bases short, with 9 bases between. Germline CDR1 and CDR2: MDHEN and SYDVKM. In DNA form, the CDR3 reads TGTGCCAGCAGTTTGGGGCAGGACACAGATACGCAGTATTTT. The encoded protein is CASSLGQDTDTQYF.

The rearrangement links TRBV5-6 to TRBJ2-7, with D possibly called TRBD1 or TRBD2 (5 bases each). Trimming cost V 1 base and J 3 bases, with 17 bases left between them. The CDR3 has 16 residues. The germline V gene has CDR1 SGHDT and CDR2 YYEEEE. The CDR3 sequence is CASSLKGTRSIYEQYF. CDR3 sequence (DNA): TGTGCCAGCAGCTTGAAAGGGACCAGGTCAATCTACGAGCAGTACTTC.

The V and J genes are TRBV5-4 and TRBJ2-5; perhaps D is TRBD1 or TRBD2 (5 bases each). Per germline, CDR1 SGHNT and CDR2 YYREEE (reference sequence). The CDR3 covers 15 residues. V lost 3 bases to trimming and J lost 5 bases, with 17 bases between them. The CDR3 DNA reads TGTGCCAGCAGCTCGTCACAGGAGGTTTACGAGACCCAGTACTTC. Its translation is CASSSSQEVYETQYF.

This chain uses TRBV18 with TRBJ1-5; 10 bases line up with TRBD1. The germline gives CDR1 KGHSH, CDR2 LQKENI. The trim removed 3 bases at V and 5 bases at J, leaving 4 bases unmatched. This CDR3 is 15 amino acids long. CDR3 coding DNA: TGTGCCAGCTCACCGACAGGGGGCTGGGATCAGCCCCAGCATTTT. It yields the protein CASSPTGGWDQPQHF.

This clone appeared once. The V gene is TRBV6-1, the J gene TRBJ1-1; a possible D gene is TRBD1 (6 bases). There are 14 residues in the CDR3. Per the germline V gene, CDR1 is MNHNS and CDR2 is SASEGT. The V gene lost 3 bases and the J gene lost 4 bases, with 12 bases spanning the gap. CDR3 nucleotides: TGTGCCAGCAGTGATAGGGGGGCGAGCACTGAAGCTTTCTTT. Encoded protein: CASSDRGASTEAFF.

This clone was observed a single time. The chain joins TRBV28 to TRBJ2-1; 10 bases align to TRBD2. Germline CDR1 reads MDHEN; CDR2 reads SYDVKM. V shed 3 bases and J 4 bases; nucleotides not matched to a gene: 9. The CDR3 covers 17 residues. CDR3 bases: TGTGCCAGCAGTTTTCCCCTAGCGGGAGCCTCTTACAATGAGCAGTTCTTC. This translates into CASSFPLAGASYNEQFF.

The chain joins TRBV5-1 to TRBJ2-1, with 8 positions matching TRBD2. Per germline, CDR1 SGHRS and CDR2 YFSETQ. J lost 7 bases, V lost 2 bases, and 5 bases had no gene match. The CDR3 sequence is 14 residues long. The CDR3 region has the DNA TGCGCCAGCAGCTTCGGGAGGGGAGGAAATGAGCAGTTCTTC. Amino acids: CASSFGRGGNEQFF.

This rearrangement joins TRBV2 to TRBJ2-1, with 8 bases lining up with TRBD2. Per germline, CDR1 SNHLY and CDR2 FYNNEI. J lost 3 bases, V lost 4 bases, and 5 bases had no gene match. The CDR3 has 15 amino acids. The CDR3 DNA sequence: TGTGCCAGCAGTGCTGAGCTAGCGGGCTACAATGAGCAGTTCTTC. It yields the protein CASSAELAGYNEQFF.

The chain carries TRBV27 and TRBJ2-6; D might be TRBD1 (5 bases). This CDR3 region has 16 residues. V lost 5 bases, J lost 0 bases, and 11 bases lay in between. Germline V lookup: CDR1 MNHEY, CDR2 SMNVEV (reference sequence). CDR3 coding DNA: TGTGCCAGCAGTCCCCCGACAGTCTCTGGGGCCAACGTCCTGACTTTC. Its protein product is CASSPPTVSGANVLTF.

The chain employs TRBV5-6 and TRBJ1-2; possibly TRBD1 for D (5 bases). The CDR3 sequence is 16 residues long. Per germline, CDR1 SGHDT and CDR2 YYEEEE. The germline V and J ends were trimmed by 4 bases and 4 bases, with 20 bases remaining between them. CDR3 sequence: CASSPVVRVATYGYTF. The CDR3 bases are TGTGCCAGCAGCCCAGTGGTCAGGGTGGCGACCTATGGCTACACCTTC. Based on the CDR3 plus reference TRBV5-6 and TRBJ1-2, the full variable domain is DAGVTQSPTHLIKTRGQQVTLRCSPKSGHDTVSWYQQALGQGPQFIFQYYEEEERQRGNFPDRFSGHQFPNYSSELNVNALLLGDSALYLCASSPVVRVATYGYTFGSGTRLTVV.